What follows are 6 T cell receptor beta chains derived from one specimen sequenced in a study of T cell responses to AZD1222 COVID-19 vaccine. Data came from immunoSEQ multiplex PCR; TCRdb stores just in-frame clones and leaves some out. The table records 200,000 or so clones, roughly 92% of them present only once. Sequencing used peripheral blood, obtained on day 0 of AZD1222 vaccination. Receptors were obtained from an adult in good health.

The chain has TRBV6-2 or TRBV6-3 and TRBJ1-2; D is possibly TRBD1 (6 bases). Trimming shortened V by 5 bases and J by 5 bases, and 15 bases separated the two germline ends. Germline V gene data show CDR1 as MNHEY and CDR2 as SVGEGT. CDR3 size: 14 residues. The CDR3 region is CASSDWTEAYGYTF. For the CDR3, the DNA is TGTGCCAGCAGTGACTGGACAGAAGCTTATGGCTACACCTTC.

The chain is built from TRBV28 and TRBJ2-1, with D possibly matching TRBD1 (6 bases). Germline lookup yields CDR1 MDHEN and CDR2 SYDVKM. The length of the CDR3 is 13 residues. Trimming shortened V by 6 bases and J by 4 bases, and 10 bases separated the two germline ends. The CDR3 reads CASRGTSYNEQFF. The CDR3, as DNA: TGTGCCAGCAGGGGGACAAGTTACAATGAGCAGTTCTTC.

CDR3 bases: TGTGCCAGCAGTTACTCGGCGGGTCAGAACACTGAAGCTTTCTTT. Its protein product is CASSYSAGQNTEAFF. V is TRBV6-5 and J is TRBJ1-1; no clear D gene. The CDR3 runs to 15 residues. Germline values: CDR1 MNHEY, CDR2 SVGAGI. With 0 bases removed from V and 1 base from J, the gap between germline ends came to 9 bases.

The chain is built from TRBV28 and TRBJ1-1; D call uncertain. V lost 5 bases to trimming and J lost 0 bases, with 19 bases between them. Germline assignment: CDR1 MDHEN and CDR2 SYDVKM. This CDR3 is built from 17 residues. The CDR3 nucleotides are TGTGCCAGCAGTCCCTCCCCCATTCGGGCTTTGAACACTGAAGCTTTCTTT. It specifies CASSPSPIRALNTEAFF.

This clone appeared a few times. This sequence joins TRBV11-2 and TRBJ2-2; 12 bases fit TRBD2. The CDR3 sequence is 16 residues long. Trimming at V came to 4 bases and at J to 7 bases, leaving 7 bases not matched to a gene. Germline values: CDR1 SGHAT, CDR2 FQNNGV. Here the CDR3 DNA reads TGTGCCAGCAGCTCACTAGCGGGAGGTTGGGGCGGGGAGCTGTTTTTT. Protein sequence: CASSSLAGGWGGELFF. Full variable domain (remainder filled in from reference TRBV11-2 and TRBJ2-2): EAGVAQSPRYKIIEKRQSVAFWCNPISGHATLYWYQQILGQGPKLLIQFQNNGVVDDSQLPKDRFSAERLKGVDSTLKIQPAKLEDSAVYLCASSSLAGGWGGELFFGEGSRLTVL.

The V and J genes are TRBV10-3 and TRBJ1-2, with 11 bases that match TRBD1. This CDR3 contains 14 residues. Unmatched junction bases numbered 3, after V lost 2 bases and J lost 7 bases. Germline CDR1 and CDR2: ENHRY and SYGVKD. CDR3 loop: CAISERTGGSGYTF. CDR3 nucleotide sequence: TGTGCCATCAGTGAGCGGACAGGGGGCTCTGGCTACACCTTC.